This T cell receptor (beta chain) stems from a study of identifying expanded T cells in peripheral blood (dated 2019 in TCRdb). Some background on the complete study: Separate aliquots of the same genomic DNA pool were sequenced to produce technical replicates, and four replicates were compared in pairs. General conclusions and limits of the study: The authors expected that over much longer intervals, such as months to years, biological variance in healthy repertoires might increase even further. For all healthy donors, the variance in clone template counts between roughly 2-week samples rose significantly as total template count increased. The binomial model flagged roughly 1.2 differentially abundant clones between technical replicates but around 15 over approximately 2 weeks and about 19 over roughly 4 weeks. Across all healthy-donor time intervals, the beta-binomial model significantly cut both the number of clones called differentially abundant and the false-positive rate.

CDR1 SGHRS and CDR2 YFSETQ were looked up in the germline V gene. The CDR3, cysteine through phenylalanine, is 17 amino acids long. Left in the record is the CDR3 DNA by itself, 51 bases read in frame from the first base. V loses 4 bases at its end and J loses 1 base; junction bases beyond the gene matches: 9. TCRbeta CDR3 regions were profiled by bias-controlled multiplex PCR amplification of genomic DNA with the immunoSEQ Assay. Under the source paper's analysis protocol: The absolute abundance of each unique TCRbeta CDR3 region was quantified after sequences were collapsed and filtered. Differential abundance was tested with a binomial (Fisher-equivalent) model and with a beta-binomial model adding time-dependent variance fitted from healthy donors. Clones with fewer than 5 combined templates were removed, and a clone was called differentially abundant if the clone's Benjamini-Hochberg FDR was below 0.01. The form v = (b*log(k)+a)^2 was used to model beta-binomial variance as a function of total template count across the two samples. TCRdb stores this immuneACCESS table with in-frame sequences only. Part of the clones is absent; in the studies checked, under half of the shortfall reflects unresolved V genes, and no reason is known for the rest. For V, J and clone size, that table is used; D and trimming come from the DNA. This sample is represented by about 90,000 clones; roughly 86% of them were singletons. The top ten clones comprise less than 6% of the sample.

As concerns this clone: No cognate antigen has been identified for it. Qualities for individual bases were not recorded, and no much larger clone is one base off.

During the collection period, no infections or other immune events were recorded for the healthy donors. To calibrate time-dependent variance in a beta-binomial model of T-cell clone differential abundance, blood repertoires from healthy donors were used as a training cohort. There were around 10 healthy donors in the training cohort, of whom 3 were female and 7 were male. Donor ages ranged from 29 to 64 years, with an average of around 45 years. Obtained from a commercial supplier, whole blood was collected from each healthy donor at three time points set around two weeks apart. For immunosequencing, genomic DNA was extracted from unsorted whole blood.

The sample comprised blood. The sequence derives from a person aged 18 to 70 in good health. In this chain, TRBV5-1 is recombined with TRBJ2-5; 11 of the junction bases match TRBD1. The CDR3 loop reads CASSLDRGQKTQETQYF. The sequenced DNA is TGCGCCAGCAGCCTGGACAGGGGGCAGAAGACCCAAGAGACCCAGTACTTC.